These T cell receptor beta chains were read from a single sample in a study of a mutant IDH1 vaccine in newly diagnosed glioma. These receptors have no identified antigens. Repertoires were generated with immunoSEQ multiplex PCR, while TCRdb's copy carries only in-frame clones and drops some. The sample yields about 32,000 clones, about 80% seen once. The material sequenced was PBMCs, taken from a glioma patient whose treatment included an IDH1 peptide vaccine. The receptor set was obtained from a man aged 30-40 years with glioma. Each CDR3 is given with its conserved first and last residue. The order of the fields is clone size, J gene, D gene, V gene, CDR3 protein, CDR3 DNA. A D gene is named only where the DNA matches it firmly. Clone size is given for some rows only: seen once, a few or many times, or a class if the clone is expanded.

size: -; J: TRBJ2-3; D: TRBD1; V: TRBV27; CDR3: CASSLRDRVLDTQYF; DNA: TGTGCCAGCAGTTTACGGGACAGGGTTCTAGATACGCAGTATTTT
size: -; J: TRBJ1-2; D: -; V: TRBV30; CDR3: CAWRKSYGYTF; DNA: TGTGCCTGGAGGAAAAGCTATGGCTACACCTTC
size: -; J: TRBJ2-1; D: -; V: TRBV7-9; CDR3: CAILRGDAYNEQFF; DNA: TGTGCCATATTAAGGGGAGACGCCTACAATGAGCAGTTCTTC
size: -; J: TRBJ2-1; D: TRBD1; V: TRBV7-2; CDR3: CASSLVGTAYNEQFF; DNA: TGTGCCAGCAGCTTAGTAGGGACAGCCTACAATGAGCAGTTCTTC
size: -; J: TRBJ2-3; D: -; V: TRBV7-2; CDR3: CASSPKTRRDDPADTQYF; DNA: TGTGCCAGCAGCCCCAAAACTAGACGAGACGATCCGGCAGATACGCAGTATTTT
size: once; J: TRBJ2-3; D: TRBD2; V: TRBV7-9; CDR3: CASSLSVLAGRTDTQYF; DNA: TGTGCCAGCAGCTTATCAGTACTAGCGGGCCGCACAGATACGCAGTATTTT
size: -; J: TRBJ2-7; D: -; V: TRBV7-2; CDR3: CASSLVGRYEQYF; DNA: TGTGCCAGCAGCTTAGTAGGACGTTACGAGCAGTACTTC
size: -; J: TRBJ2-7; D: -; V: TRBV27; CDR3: CASSPPSYEQYF; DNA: TGTGCCAGCAGTCCACCCTCCTACGAGCAGTACTTC
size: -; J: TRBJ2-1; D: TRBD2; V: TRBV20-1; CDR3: CSARVGTSEFF; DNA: TGCAGTGCTAGAGTGGGGACTAGCGAGTTCTTC
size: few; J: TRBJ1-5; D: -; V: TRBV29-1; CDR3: CSARRGLNQPQHF; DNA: TGCAGCGCCCGTCGGGGACTCAATCAGCCCCAGCATTTT
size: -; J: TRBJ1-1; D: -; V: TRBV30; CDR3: CAWSSDREAFF; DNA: TGTGCCTGGAGCTCGGACAGAGAAGCTTTCTTT
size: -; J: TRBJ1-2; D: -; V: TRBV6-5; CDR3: CASTTGTSYGYTF; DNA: TGTGCCAGCACCACAGGGACAAGCTATGGCTACACCTTC
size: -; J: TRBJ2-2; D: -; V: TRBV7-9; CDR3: CASSPTGRENTGELFF; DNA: TGTGCCAGCAGCCCGACAGGGAGGGAGAACACCGGGGAGCTGTTTTTT
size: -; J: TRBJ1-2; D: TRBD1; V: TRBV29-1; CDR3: CSLGGGHGYGYTF; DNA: TGCAGCTTAGGAGGGGGCCACGGCTATGGCTACACCTTC
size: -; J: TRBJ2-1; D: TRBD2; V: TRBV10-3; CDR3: CAISDTGLAGEHNEQFF; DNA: TGTGCCATCAGTGATACCGGACTAGCGGGAGAGCACAATGAGCAGTTCTTC
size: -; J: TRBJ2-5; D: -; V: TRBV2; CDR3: CASSGETQYF; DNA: TGTGCCAGCAGCGGCGAGACCCAGTACTTC
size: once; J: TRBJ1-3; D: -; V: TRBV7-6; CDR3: CASSPLGSSSGNTIYF; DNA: TGTGCCAGCAGCCCGTTGGGCTCCTCCTCTGGAAACACCATATATTTT
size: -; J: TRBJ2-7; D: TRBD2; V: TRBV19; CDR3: CASSLSGRSYEQYF; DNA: TGTGCCAGTAGTCTAAGCGGGAGGTCCTACGAGCAGTACTTC
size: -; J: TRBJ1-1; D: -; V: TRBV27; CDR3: CASSLAPGGNTEAFF; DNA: TGTGCCAGCAGTTTGGCCCCCGGGGGGAACACTGAAGCTTTCTTT
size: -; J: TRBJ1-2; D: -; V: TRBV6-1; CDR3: CASSEVGGYTF; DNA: TGTGCCAGCAGTGAAGTAGGGGGCTACACCTTC
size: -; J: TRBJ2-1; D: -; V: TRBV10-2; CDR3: CASGTNEQFF; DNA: TGCGCCAGCGGCACGAATGAGCAGTTCTTC
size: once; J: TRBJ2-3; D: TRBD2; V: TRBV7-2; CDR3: CASSFTSGGHTDTQYF; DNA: TGTGCCAGCAGCTTTACTAGCGGGGGCCACACAGATACGCAGTATTTT
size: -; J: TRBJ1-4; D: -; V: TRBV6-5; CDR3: CASSYGGLKEKLFF; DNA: TGTGCCAGCAGTTACGGGGGGCTGAAGGAAAAACTGTTTTTT
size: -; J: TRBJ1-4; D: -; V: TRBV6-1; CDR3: CASRGRGSTNEKLFF; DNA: TGTGCCAGCAGAGGGAGGGGATCTACTAATGAAAAACTGTTTTTT
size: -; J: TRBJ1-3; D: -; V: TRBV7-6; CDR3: CASSRLTLSGNTIYF; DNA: TGTGCCAGCAGCCGTCTGACACTTTCTGGAAACACCATATATTTT
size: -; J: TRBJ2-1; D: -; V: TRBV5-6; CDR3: CASSYNRLSSYNEQFF; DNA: TGTGCCAGCAGCTATAACAGGTTAAGCTCCTACAATGAGCAGTTCTTC
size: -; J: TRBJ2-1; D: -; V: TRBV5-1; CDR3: CASSLALAAGVNEQFF; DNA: TGCGCCAGCAGCTTGGCCTTAGCGGCTGGCGTCAATGAGCAGTTCTTC
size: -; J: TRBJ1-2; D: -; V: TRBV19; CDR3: CASSIPQDTIPSF; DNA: TGTGCCAGTAGTATCCCCCAGGACACTATCCCCTCGTTC
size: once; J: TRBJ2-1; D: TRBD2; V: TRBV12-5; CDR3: CASGLVVPLAGTPYNEQFF; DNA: TGTGCTAGTGGTTTGGTAGTCCCCTTAGCGGGTACCCCTTACAATGAGCAGTTCTTC
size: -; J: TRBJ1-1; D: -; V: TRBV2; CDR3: CASSTHMNTEAFF; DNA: TGTGCCAGCAGTACGCACATGAACACTGAAGCTTTCTTT
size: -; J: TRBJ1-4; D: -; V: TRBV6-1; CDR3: CASKDGLGKLFF; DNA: TGTGCCAGCAAAGACGGCTTAGGAAAACTGTTTTTT
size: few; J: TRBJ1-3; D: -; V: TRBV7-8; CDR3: CASSLAGEASGNTIYF; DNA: TGTGCCAGCAGCTTAGCGGGGGAGGCCTCTGGAAACACCATATATTTT
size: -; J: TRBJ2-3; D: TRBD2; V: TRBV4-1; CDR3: CASSQDLPRLAGGEDTQYF; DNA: TGCGCCAGCAGCCAAGATCTGCCCCGACTAGCGGGAGGGGAAGATACGCAGTATTTT
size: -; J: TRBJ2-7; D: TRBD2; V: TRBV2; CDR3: CASSELAGSYEQYF; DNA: TGTGCCAGCAGTGAACTAGCGGGTTCCTACGAGCAGTACTTC
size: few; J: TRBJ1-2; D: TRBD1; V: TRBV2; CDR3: CASTQGYYGYTF; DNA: TGTGCCAGTACACAGGGGTACTATGGCTACACCTTC
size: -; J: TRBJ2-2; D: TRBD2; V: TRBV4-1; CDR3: CASSHRPGLAGDGELFF; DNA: TGCGCCAGCAGCCACAGGCCTGGACTAGCGGGAGACGGGGAGCTGTTTTTT
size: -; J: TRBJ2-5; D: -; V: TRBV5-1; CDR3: CASSSDPNKETQYF; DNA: TGCGCCAGCAGCTCGGACCCCAATAAGGAGACCCAGTACTTC
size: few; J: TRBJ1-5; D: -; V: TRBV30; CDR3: CAWSAGRADQPQHF; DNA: TGTGCCTGGAGTGCGGGCAGGGCGGATCAGCCCCAGCATTTT
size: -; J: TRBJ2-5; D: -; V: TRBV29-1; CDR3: CSVEMIGETQYF; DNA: TGCAGCGTTGAAATGATAGGGGAGACCCAGTACTTC
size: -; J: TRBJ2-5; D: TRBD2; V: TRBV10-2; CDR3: CASSEPRERGEETQYF; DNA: TGCGCCAGCAGTGAGCCTAGGGAGCGGGGTGAAGAGACCCAGTACTTC
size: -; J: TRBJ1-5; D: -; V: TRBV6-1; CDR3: CASSEAWGVDQPQHF; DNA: TGTGCCAGCAGTGAAGCTTGGGGGGTGGATCAGCCCCAGCATTTT
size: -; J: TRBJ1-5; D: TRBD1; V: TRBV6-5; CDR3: CASSSGTGVHQPQHF; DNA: TGTGCCAGCAGTTCCGGGACAGGGGTACATCAGCCCCAGCATTTT
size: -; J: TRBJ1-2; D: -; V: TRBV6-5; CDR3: CASSPTEFYGYTF; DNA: TGTGCCAGCAGCCCGACCGAGTTCTATGGCTACACCTTC
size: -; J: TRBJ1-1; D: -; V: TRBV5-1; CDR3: CASSLVQTNTEAFF; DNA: TGCGCCAGCAGCTTGGTACAAACGAACACTGAAGCTTTCTTT
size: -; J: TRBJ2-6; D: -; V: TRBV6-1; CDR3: CASSEPGSGANVLTF; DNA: TGTGCCAGCAGTGAACCGGGCTCTGGGGCCAACGTCCTGACTTTC
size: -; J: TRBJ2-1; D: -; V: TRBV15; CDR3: CATGYRDEQFF; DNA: TGTGCCACAGGCTACAGGGATGAGCAGTTCTTC
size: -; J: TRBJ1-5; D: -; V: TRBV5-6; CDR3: CASSLAGYGNQPQHF; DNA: TGTGCCAGCAGCTTGGCGGGGTACGGCAATCAGCCCCAGCATTTT
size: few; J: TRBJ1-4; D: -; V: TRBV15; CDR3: CATSRAGNEKLFF; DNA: TGTGCCACCAGCAGAGCGGGTAATGAAAAACTGTTTTTT
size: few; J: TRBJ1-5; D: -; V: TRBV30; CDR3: CATGGEYSNQPQHF; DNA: TGTGCCACCGGAGGGGAATATAGCAATCAGCCCCAGCATTTT
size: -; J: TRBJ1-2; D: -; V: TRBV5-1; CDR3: CASSLGVQNYGYTF; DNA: TGCGCCAGCAGCTTGGGAGTACAGAACTATGGCTACACCTTC
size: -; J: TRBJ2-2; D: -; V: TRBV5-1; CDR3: CASSLPQPTGELFF; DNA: TGCGCCAGCAGCTTGCCTCAACCCACCGGGGAGCTGTTTTTT
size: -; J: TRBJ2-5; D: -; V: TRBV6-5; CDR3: CASSYSGGSVETQYF; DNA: TGTGCCAGCAGTTACTCTGGGGGGTCCGTAGAGACCCAGTACTTC
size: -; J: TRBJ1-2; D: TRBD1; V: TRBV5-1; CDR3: CASSLAGGQGIGYGYTF; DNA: TGCGCCAGCAGCTTGGCAGGTGGACAGGGCATAGGCTATGGCTACACCTTC